Following are 24 T cell receptor beta chains from one sample sequenced in a study of blood T cell repertoires in COVID-19. Only in-frame clones appear in the TCRdb table, and some are missing; sequencing was by immunoSEQ multiplex PCR. The sample includes some 500,000 clones, approximately 88% of them seen just once. The specimen was peripheral blood. The receptors derive from a woman aged 45-60 years with COVID-19, enrolled during active disease.

The rearrangement uses TRBV2 and TRBJ2-7, with 9 bases aligning to TRBD1. Trimming took 6 bases from V and 5 from J; bases not matched to a gene: 14. From germline, CDR1 is SNHLY and CDR2 FYNNEI. The length of the CDR3 is 16 residues. CDR3 nucleotide sequence: TGTGCCAGCAGCGGTCCCGGGACAGGGCTCCGCCACGAGCAGTACTTC. It codes for CASSGPGTGLRHEQYF.

This sequence joins TRBV3-1 (or the pseudogene TRBV3-2) and TRBJ2-2; 12 bases map to TRBD2. Germline CDR1 and CDR2: LGHDT and YNNKEL (reference sequence). V shed 1 base and J 1 base; nucleotides not matched to a gene: 1. The CDR3 spans 17 residues. CDR3 region: CASSQGLAGVNTGELFF. In nucleotides, the CDR3 is TGTGCCAGCAGCCAAGGACTAGCGGGGGTGAACACCGGGGAGCTGTTTTTT.

The chain recombines TRBV30 with TRBJ1-1; a possible D gene is TRBD1 (6 bases). In germline, CDR1 is GTSNPN, CDR2 SVGIG (reference sequence). Trimming took off 2 bases at V and 4 bases at J, with 14 bases between the two ends. This CDR3 is 14 amino acids long. The CDR3 region is CAWSYRASSTEAFF. The CDR3 coding sequence is TGTGCCTGGAGTTACAGGGCATCTAGCACTGAAGCTTTCTTT.

This CDR3 is CASRGIGTANTGELFF. DNA of the CDR3: TGTGCCAGCCGTGGGATAGGGACAGCGAACACCGGGGAGCTGTTTTTT. The chain joins TRBV2 to TRBJ2-2, with 7 bases matching TRBD1. The germline V gene has CDR1 SNHLY and CDR2 FYNNEI. The length of the CDR3 is 16 residues. V dropped 8 bases and J dropped 0; count of bases not matched to a gene: 9.

In DNA form, the CDR3 reads TGTGCCAGCAGTGAAAGGGGCTTTAGGCCAACAGATACGCAGTATTTT. It yields the protein CASSERGFRPTDTQYF. The chain couples TRBV2 to TRBJ2-3, with D maybe TRBD1 (5 bases). V was cut by 2 bases and J by 3 bases, with 15 bases left in between. Looked up from germline, CDR1 is SNHLY and CDR2 is FYNNEI. This CDR3 has 16 residues.

V gene TRBV28 combines with J gene TRBJ1-1, with 7 bases aligning to TRBD1. V shed 7 bases, J shed 10 bases, and the junction held 12 bases outside the gene matches. This CDR3 is built from 13 residues. Germline lookup yields CDR1 MDHEN and CDR2 SYDVKM. CDR3 in amino acids: CASTSPAPGGAFF. In DNA form, the CDR3 reads TGTGCCAGCACCTCTCCTGCTCCAGGGGGAGCTTTCTTT.

This clone appeared once. V and J are TRBV15 and TRBJ2-2; D remains unclear. This CDR3 comprises 15 residues. Looked up from germline, CDR1 is LNHNV and CDR2 is YYDKDF (reference sequence). V lost 0 bases and J 6 bases, leaving 11 bases between the germline ends. This CDR3 is CATSRDLVRSGELFF. The CDR3 DNA reads TGTGCCACCAGCAGAGATCTGGTGAGGTCCGGGGAGCTGTTTTTT.

For the CDR3, the DNA is TGCGCCAGCAGCCCCGGACTAGCGGGGGGGGTCACAGATACGCAGTATTTT. This encodes CASSPGLAGGVTDTQYF. The rearrangement links TRBV5-1 to TRBJ2-3; 15 bases line up with TRBD2. In germline, CDR1 is SGHRS, CDR2 YFSETQ. The V segment lost 4 bases and the J segment 2 bases; nucleotides outside the gene matches: 5. This CDR3 comprises 17 residues.

The chain uses TRBV2 and TRBJ2-1, with 8 bases that match TRBD1. This CDR3 is 15 amino acids long. The V segment lost 5 bases and the J segment 12 bases; nucleotides outside the gene matches: 15. Germline V gene data show CDR1 as SNHLY and CDR2 as FYNNEI. CDR3 sequence: CASSIDRGGRVRQFF. DNA for the CDR3: TGTGCCAGCAGTATCGACAGGGGAGGTAGGGTAAGGCAGTTCTTC.

V usage is TRBV28 and J usage is TRBJ2-7, with D perhaps matching TRBD2 (7 bases). V lost 7 bases to trimming and J lost 4 bases, with 20 bases between them. Germline CDR1 reads MDHEN; CDR2 reads SYDVKM. The CDR3 is 15 amino acids. DNA for the CDR3: TGTGCCAGCACCGCCCAGAGTAGGGGGGGATACGAGCAGTACTTC. Translated, it gives CASTAQSRGGYEQYF.

J is TRBJ2-7 and V is TRBV5-1; tentatively, D is TRBD1 (5 bases). Between the trimmed V and J ends, which lost 4 bases and 0 bases, there was a span of 17 bases. The germline V gene has CDR1 SGHRS and CDR2 YFSETQ. This CDR3 region has 16 residues. The CDR3 is CASSPSIDSFSYEQYF. The CDR3 DNA reads as TGCGCCAGCAGCCCTTCCATAGACAGCTTCTCCTACGAGCAGTACTTC.

The J gene is TRBJ1-2, the V gene TRBV25-1; D might be TRBD1 (6 bases). Per germline, CDR1 MGHDK and CDR2 SYGVNS. Trimming removed 7 bases at V and 8 bases at J, with 17 bases between. CDR3 length: 13 amino acids. The CDR3 sequence is CASTEGGAFGYTF. CDR3 nucleotides: TGTGCCAGCACTGAGGGGGGGGCCTTCGGCTACACCTTC.

This clone occurred once. The J gene is TRBJ2-3, the V gene TRBV3-1 (or the pseudogene TRBV3-2); D gene unclear. Deletions cut 4 bases from V and 5 bases from J, with 7 bases between. From germline, CDR1 is LGHDT and CDR2 YNNKEL (reference sequence). The CDR3 sequence is 12 residues long. The CDR3 bases are TGTGCCAGCAGCCCTCAGAAAGATACGCAGTATTTT. It specifies CASSPQKDTQYF.

The chain has TRBV7-9 and TRBJ1-4, with D possibly being TRBD1 (6 bases). V was pared by 3 bases and J by 8 bases, with 13 bases between. Germline V lookup: CDR1 SEHNR, CDR2 FQNEAQ (reference sequence). The CDR3 sequence is 14 residues long. The CDR3 DNA follows: TGTGCCAGCAGCTTTGGGGGCGCAGACGAAAAACTGTTTTTT. It specifies CASSFGGADEKLFF. The variable domain in full, with the rest retrieved from reference TRBV7-9 and TRBJ1-4, is DTGVSQNPRHKITKRGQNVTFRCDPISEHNRLYWYRQTLGQGPEFLTYFQNEAQLEKSRLLSDRFSAERPKGSFSTLEIQRTEQGDSAMYLCASSFGGADEKLFFGSGTQLSVL.

The gene calls are TRBV4-1 and TRBJ2-7; TRBD2 agrees at 13 bases. The CDR3 consists of 19 residues. CDR1 is MGHRA, CDR2 YSYEKL, per germline. V was pared by 4 bases and J by 0 bases, with 12 bases of the junction left unmatched. The CDR3 region is CASSLLSGLAGDPSYEQYF. The CDR3 coding sequence is TGCGCCAGCAGCCTTCTATCAGGACTAGCGGGGGATCCCTCCTACGAGCAGTACTTC.

CDR3 in amino acids: CATFKGQGFSPLHF. CDR3 coding DNA: TGTGCCACCTTCAAGGGACAGGGGTTTTCACCCCTCCACTTT. J is TRBJ1-6 and V is TRBV6-5, with TRBD1 matching 10 bases. From germline, CDR1 is MNHEY and CDR2 SVGAGI. Germline trimming cut 10 bases from V and 9 bases from J; bases unmatched to any gene: 9. The CDR3 loop spans 14 amino acids.

The chain combines TRBV2 with TRBJ1-4; 8 bases align to TRBD1. CDR1 SNHLY and CDR2 FYNNEI come from the germline V gene. Trimming at V came to 4 bases and at J to 7 bases, leaving 5 bases not matched to a gene. The CDR3 extends over 14 amino acids. The CDR3 here is CASSGDGTGEKLFF. DNA of the CDR3: TGTGCCAGCAGTGGAGACGGGACAGGTGAAAAACTGTTTTTT.

V gene TRBV9 combines with J gene TRBJ1-1; weak D call: TRBD1 (5 bases). The CDR3 is 15 amino acids. V was shortened by 3 bases and J by 0 bases, with 12 bases between the two germline ends. Germline V lookup: CDR1 SGDLS, CDR2 YYNGEE. The CDR3: CASSARGIMNTEAFF. Here the CDR3 DNA reads TGTGCCAGCAGCGCCCGGGGGATCATGAACACTGAAGCTTTCTTT. Drawing the rest from reference TRBV9 and TRBJ1-1, the complete variable domain is DSGVTQTPKHLITATGQRVTLRCSPRSGDLSVYWYQQSLDQGLQFLIQYYNGEERAKGNILERFSAQQFPDLHSELNLSSLELGDSALYFCASSARGIMNTEAFFGQGTRLTVV.

The CDR3 coding sequence is TGTGCCAGCAGCCCTCTAGGAGGGCCCGGAGACGAGCAGTACTTC. This sequence encodes CASSPLGGPGDEQYF. The chain couples TRBV11-2 to TRBJ2-7; D is perhaps TRBD2 (6 bases). With 5 bases removed from V and 5 bases from J, the gap between germline ends came to 19 bases. CDR1 and CDR2 (germline): SGHAT, FQNNGV. This CDR3 is 15 amino acids long.

V usage is TRBV9 and J usage is TRBJ1-4; 8 bases map to TRBD1. After removal of 3 bases from V and 0 bases from J, the junction contained 1 base not matched to a gene. The CDR3 contains 15 residues. CDR1 is SGDLS and CDR2 is YYNGEE in the germline V gene. CDR3: CASSAGQATNEKLFF. DNA of the CDR3: TGTGCCAGCAGCGCGGGACAGGCAACTAATGAAAAACTGTTTTTT.

The chain is built from TRBV19 and TRBJ2-6; TRBD1 matches 8 bases. The V segment lost 6 bases and the J segment 2 bases; nucleotides outside the gene matches: 12. The CDR3 extends over 18 amino acids. Germline lookup yields CDR1 LNHDA and CDR2 SQIVND (reference sequence). CDR3 DNA: TGTGCCAGTAGCCCTACGCGGCAGGGGGCTGCTGGGGCCAACGTCCTGACTTTC. Protein sequence: CASSPTRQGAAGANVLTF.

This clone appeared a few times. The CDR3 protein is CASSPGTGRTEAFF. The CDR3 DNA is TGCGCCAGCAGCCCAGGGACAGGGAGGACTGAAGCTTTCTTT. This sequence joins TRBV5-1 and TRBJ1-1; 9 bases match TRBD1. The J segment lost 5 bases and the V segment lost 4 bases, leaving 6 bases of the junction unmatched. CDR1 and CDR2 (germline): SGHRS, YFSETQ. The CDR3 totals 14 residues. Full variable domain (rest looked up from reference TRBV5-1 and TRBJ1-1): KAGVTQTPRYLIKTRGQQVTLSCSPISGHRSVSWYQQTPGQGLQFLFEYFSETQRNKGNFPGRFSGRQFSNSRSEMNVSTLELGDSALYLCASSPGTGRTEAFFGQGTRLTVV.

The gene calls are TRBV6-1 and TRBJ2-7; D might be TRBD1 (7 bases). This CDR3 has 16 amino acids. The germline V and J ends were trimmed by 4 bases and 3 bases, with 19 bases remaining between them. Germline assignment: CDR1 MNHNS and CDR2 SASEGT. The CDR3 region has the DNA TGTGCCAGCAGTGGATGGGACAGCGCGGAGGGCTACGAGCAGTACTTC. It is translated as CASSGWDSAEGYEQYF.

The chain couples TRBV5-1 to TRBJ2-1; 8 bases match TRBD2. The J segment lost 5 bases and the V segment lost 3 bases, leaving 1 base of the junction unmatched. The CDR3 runs to 13 residues. CDR1 is SGHRS, CDR2 YFSETQ, per germline. CDR3 region: CASSSAGDNEQFF. The CDR3 DNA reads as TGCGCCAGCAGCTCAGCGGGAGACAATGAGCAGTTCTTC. Full variable domain (missing parts from reference TRBV5-1 and TRBJ2-1): KAGVTQTPRYLIKTRGQQVTLSCSPISGHRSVSWYQQTPGQGLQFLFEYFSETQRNKGNFPGRFSGRQFSNSRSEMNVSTLELGDSALYLCASSSAGDNEQFFGPGTRLTVL.